This entry lists 19 T cell receptor beta chains sequenced from one sample in a study of CD8 T cells in ankylosing spondylitis. TCRdb re-called the 5' RACE reads through MiXCR, storing one row per CDR3 protein. Of 150,000 to 200,000 distinct CDR3 sequences in the sample, about a third were seen once. What was sequenced was synovial fluid, either unsorted or a sorted T cell fraction (not recorded which). The origin of the receptors is a male donor with ankylosing spondylitis.

This clonotype was recorded many times. The chain joins TRBV7-9 to TRBJ1-1, with a possible D match to TRBD1 (5 bases). Trimming left V 5 bases short and J 8 bases short, with 9 bases between. CDR3 length: 11 residues. CDR1 and CDR2 from the germline V gene are SEHNR and FQNEAQ (reference sequence). The CDR3: CASSRDREAFF. CDR3 bases: TGTGCCAGCAGCCGGGACCGAGAAGCTTTCTTT.

V usage is TRBV7-3 and J usage is TRBJ2-3; 9 positions agree with TRBD1. This CDR3 region has 15 residues. The germline V gene encodes CDR1 SGHTA and CDR2 FQGTGA. V lost 4 bases and J lost 4; bases outside the gene matches: 6. The CDR3 region has the DNA TGTGCCAGCAGCTGGGGACAGGGCGGGTCAGATACGCAGTATTTT. As protein: CASSWGQGGSDTQYF.

This clonotype was picked up a small number of times. J is TRBJ2-7 and V is TRBV20-1; the D gene could be TRBD1 or TRBD2 (5 bases each). The CDR3 covers 15 residues. Trimming took 3 bases from V and 2 from J, leaving 17 bases between them. CDR1 is DFQATT and CDR2 is SNEGSKA in the germline V gene (reference sequence). The CDR3 sequence: CSASQTSSGPYEQYF. The CDR3 bases are TGCAGTGCTAGCCAGACCTCTTCGGGGCCCTACGAGCAGTACTTC.

This clonotype came up many times. This chain connects TRBV11-3 to TRBJ2-2, with 7 nucleotides matching TRBD1. The J segment lost 6 bases and the V segment lost 5 bases, leaving 15 bases of the junction unmatched. Per germline, CDR1 SGHNT and CDR2 YENEEA. The CDR3 is 17 amino acids. This CDR3 is CASSLTTGQKAPGELFF. The CDR3 coding sequence is TGTGCCAGCAGCCTAACAACGGGACAGAAAGCTCCCGGGGAGCTGTTTTTT. Filled out from reference TRBV11-3 and TRBJ2-2, the complete variable domain reads EAGVVQSPRYKIIEKKQPVAFWCNPISGHNTLYWYLQNLGQGPELLIRYENEEAVDDSQLPKDRFSAERLKGVDSTLKIQPAELGDSAVYLCASSLTTGQKAPGELFFGEGSRLTVL.

The chain has TRBV24-1 and TRBJ1-2, with 7 bases matching TRBD1. This CDR3 is 15 amino acids long. The J segment lost 5 bases and the V segment lost 3 bases, leaving 8 bases of the junction unmatched. Germline assignment: CDR1 KGHDR and CDR2 SFDVKD. CDR3 DNA sequence: TGTGCCACCAGTGATCTAGACGGGACAGATTATGGCTACACCTTC. It specifies CATSDLDGTDYGYTF.

The chain joins TRBV20-1 to TRBJ2-3; TRBD2 agrees at 10 bases. Trimming took 0 bases from V and 1 from J; bases not matched to a gene: 16. CDR1 DFQATT and CDR2 SNEGSKA come from the germline V gene (reference sequence). This CDR3 region has 20 residues. The chain's CDR3 is CSARDSGPELAGVRTDTQYF. The CDR3 DNA reads as TGCAGTGCTAGAGATAGTGGCCCGGAGCTAGCGGGAGTGCGCACAGATACGCAGTATTTT.

The genes are TRBV2 and TRBJ2-5, with a possible D match to TRBD1 (5 bases). The CDR3 totals 14 residues. Germline CDR1 SNHLY, CDR2 FYNNEI. With 6 bases removed from V and 0 bases from J, the gap between germline ends came to 11 bases. CDR3 sequence reads: CASSPDTYQETQYF. The CDR3 nucleotides are TGTGCCAGCAGCCCGGACACGTACCAAGAGACCCAGTACTTC.

This clonotype was found many times. V gene TRBV7-2 combines with J gene TRBJ2-2, with 8 nucleotides matching TRBD1. The CDR3 spans 16 residues. Unmatched junction bases numbered 5, after V lost 3 bases and J lost 2 bases. CDR1 and CDR2 (germline): SGHTA, FQGNSA. The CDR3 DNA sequence: TGTGCCAGCAGCTTTCCGACAGGGGAAAACACCGGGGAGCTGTTTTTT. Amino acid sequence: CASSFPTGENTGELFF.

This clonotype was seen more than once but under ten times. The DNA of the CDR3 is TGTGCCAGCAGCCTGAGAGGGGTCTACAATGAGCAGTTCTTC. Translating gives CASSLRGVYNEQFF. The V gene is TRBV6-1, the J gene TRBJ2-1; D assignment may be TRBD1 or TRBD2 (5 bases each). Per the germline V gene, CDR1 is MNHNS and CDR2 is SASEGT. This CDR3 is built from 14 residues. V was cut by 6 bases and J by 3 bases, with 12 bases left in between.

This clonotype showed up many times. The V call is TRBV20-1, the J call TRBJ1-6; 7 bases are shared with TRBD1. This CDR3 contains 17 residues. The V gene's germline CDR1 is DFQATT and CDR2 SNEGSKA (reference sequence). Unmatched junction bases numbered 11, after V lost 6 bases and J lost 0 bases. The CDR3 region is CSAPDRVKGSYNSPLHF. Here the CDR3 DNA reads TGCAGTGCCCCTGACAGGGTAAAGGGCTCCTATAATTCACCCCTCCACTTT.

The chain recombines TRBV20-1 with TRBJ2-7; 13 bases map to TRBD2. Germline CDR1 DFQATT, CDR2 SNEGSKA (reference sequence). Trimming at V came to 5 bases and at J to 0 bases, leaving 1 base not matched to a gene. The CDR3 extends over 14 amino acids. CDR3 nucleotides: TGCAGTGCTGGGACTAGCGGGGCCTCCTACGAGCAGTACTTC. Amino acids: CSAGTSGASYEQYF.

This clonotype was detected only a few times. V and J are TRBV7-9 and TRBJ1-2; maybe TRBD1 (5 bases). The V gene's germline CDR1 is SEHNR and CDR2 FQNEAQ (reference sequence). Trimming took 1 base from V and 4 from J, leaving 13 bases between them. CDR3 length: 15 residues. CDR3 in amino acids: CASSLERQGGYGYTF. Here the CDR3 DNA reads TGTGCCAGCAGCTTAGAGCGGCAGGGCGGCTATGGCTACACCTTC.

The table lists this clonotype with a few counts. The V gene is TRBV28, the J gene TRBJ2-1, with 7 bases identical to TRBD1. Unmatched junction bases numbered 22, after V lost 5 bases and J lost 12 bases. CDR3 size: 17 residues. The germline V gene has CDR1 MDHEN and CDR2 SYDVKM. Here the CDR3 reads CASSPKDRERVLRGQFF. CDR3 in DNA: TGTGCCAGCAGTCCCAAAGACAGGGAAAGGGTACTACGCGGGCAGTTCTTC. Based on the CDR3 plus reference TRBV28 and TRBJ2-1, the full variable domain is DVKVTQSSRYLVKRTGEKVFLECVQDMDHENMFWYRQDPGLGLRLIYFSYDVKMKEKGDIPEGYSVSREKKERFSLILESASTNQTSMYLCASSPKDRERVLRGQFFGPGTRLTVL.

The rearrangement links TRBV7-3 to TRBJ2-1, with a possible D match to TRBD2 (5 bases). The germline gives CDR1 SGHTA, CDR2 FQGTGA. The V end lost 6 bases, the J end lost 3 bases, and 18 bases lay between the germline ends. This CDR3 spans 16 amino acids. The CDR3, as DNA: TGTGCCAGCAGTCGAGCGGCTCCAGGAAGCTACAATGAGCAGTTCTTC. It translates to CASSRAAPGSYNEQFF. Together with reference TRBV7-3 and TRBJ2-1, the CDR3 gives the full variable domain: GAGVSQTPSNKVTEKGKYVELRCDPISGHTALYWYRQSLGQGPEFLIYFQGTGAADDSGLPNDRFFAVRPEGSVSTLKIQRTERGDSAVYLCASSRAAPGSYNEQFFGPGTRLTVL.

This clonotype was observed a few times. The J gene is TRBJ2-5, the V gene TRBV19; 10 nucleotides match TRBD2. The CDR3 contains 14 residues. With 6 bases clipped from V and 5 bases from J, the junction kept 6 bases outside the gene matches. Looked up from germline, CDR1 is LNHDA and CDR2 is SQIVND (reference sequence). The CDR3 DNA sequence: TGTGCCAGTAGGGACCAGACTAGCGGGGAGACCCAGTACTTC. Encoded protein: CASRDQTSGETQYF.

This rearrangement joins TRBV18 to TRBJ1-1, with no clear D. V dropped 0 bases and J dropped 1 base, with 9 bases sitting between them. The germline V gene encodes CDR1 KGHSH and CDR2 LQKENI. The CDR3 length is 15 residues. The CDR3 loop is CASSPPNGGNTEAFF. The CDR3 DNA follows: TGTGCCAGCTCACCACCGAATGGCGGGAACACTGAAGCTTTCTTT.

V and J are TRBV29-1 and TRBJ2-2, with TRBD2 matching 8 bases. V gave up 4 bases and J gave up 1 base; unmatched junction bases: 8. Germline CDR1 is SQVTM and CDR2 is ANQGSEA. This CDR3 has 16 residues. Written as DNA, the CDR3 is TGCAGCGTTGCCTTCGGGAGGGGTAAGAACACCGGGGAGCTGTTTTTT. Amino acid sequence: CSVAFGRGKNTGELFF.

This clonotype occurred a few times. The chain employs TRBV5-1 and TRBJ2-1; tentatively, D is TRBD1 (6 bases). The CDR3 totals 19 residues. V lost 3 bases to trimming and J lost 0 bases, with 22 bases between them. The germline V gene encodes CDR1 SGHRS and CDR2 YFSETQ. CDR3 sequence reads: CASSSLGDSFRGSYNEQFF. In DNA, the CDR3 is TGCGCCAGCAGCTCGCTTGGGGATTCATTCAGGGGCTCCTACAATGAGCAGTTCTTC.

This clonotype has just a few counts. This chain joins TRBV6-1 and TRBJ1-5, with TRBD1 matching over 7 bases. Germline CDR1 is MNHNS and CDR2 is SASEGT. J gave up 0 bases and V 7 bases, and 6 bases lay outside the gene matches. The CDR3 extends over 15 amino acids. DNA of the CDR3: TGTGCCAGCACCCCGGACAGGAATAGCAATCAGCCCCAGCATTTT. Encoded protein: CASTPDRNSNQPQHF.